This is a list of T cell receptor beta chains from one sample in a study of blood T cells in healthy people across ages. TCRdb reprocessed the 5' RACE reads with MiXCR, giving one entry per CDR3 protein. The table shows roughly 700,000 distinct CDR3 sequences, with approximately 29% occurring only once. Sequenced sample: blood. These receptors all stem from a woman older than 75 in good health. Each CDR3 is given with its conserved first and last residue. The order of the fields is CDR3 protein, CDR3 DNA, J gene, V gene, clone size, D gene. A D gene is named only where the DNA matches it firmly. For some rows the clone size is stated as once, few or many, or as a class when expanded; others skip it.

CSVGFRQARETQYF | TGCAGCGTTGGGTTTAGGCAAGCACGGGAGACCCAGTACTTC | TRBJ2-5 | TRBV29-1 | . | .
CASNRFSYEQYF | TGTGCCAGCAACAGGTTTTCCTACGAGCAGTACTTC | TRBJ2-7 | TRBV28 | many | .
CASSLGQPGETLYF | TGCGCCAGCAGCTTAGGGCAGCCCGGAGAGACCCTGTACTTC | TRBJ2-5 | TRBV5-1 | . | .
CASSLVLGSLITDTQYF | TGTGCCAGCAGCTTGGTACTAGGCTCCTTGATCACAGATACGCAGTATTTT | TRBJ2-3 | TRBV5-5 | . | .
CSARLTETGGAGNQPQHF | TGCAGTGCTAGACTGACAGAGACAGGGGGCGCCGGCAATCAGCCCCAGCATTTT | TRBJ1-5 | TRBV20-1 | few | TRBD1
CANSATGTVSPLHF | TGTGCCAACTCTGCGACAGGGACCGTGTCACCCCTCCACTTT | TRBJ1-6 | TRBV6-2/TRBV6-3 | . | TRBD1
CAGSFYPVGGDGYTF | TGTGCCGGCAGTTTCTATCCGGTGGGGGGGGATGGCTACACCTTC | TRBJ1-2 | TRBV6-6 | . | .
CASSLGLAGSDTQYF | TGTGCCAGCAGCTTGGGACTAGCGGGGTCAGATACGCAGTATTTT | TRBJ2-3 | TRBV7-2 | many | TRBD2
CASSLDLAGGHRETQYF | TGTGCCAGCAGCTTGGACCTAGCGGGGGGGCACCGAGAGACCCAGTACTTC | TRBJ2-5 | TRBV5-6 | many | TRBD2
CASSALGPRETQYF | TGTGCCAGCAGCGCCCTGGGTCCCAGGGAGACCCAGTACTTC | TRBJ2-5 | TRBV9 | many | .
CASRKTGTGEQFF | TGTGCCAGCAGAAAAACAGGGACGGGTGAGCAGTTCTTC | TRBJ2-1 | TRBV12-3/TRBV12-4 | many | .
CASSLDPIRDSNQPQHF | TGCGCCAGCAGCTTGGACCCCATCCGGGACAGTAATCAGCCCCAGCATTTT | TRBJ1-5 | TRBV5-1 | few | TRBD1
CASSSGPKNTEAFF | TGTGCCAGCAGCTCGGGACCCAAGAACACTGAAGCTTTCTTT | TRBJ1-1 | TRBV5-6 | many | .
CSARPSSGRSSDTQYF | TGCAGTGCTAGACCTTCTAGCGGGAGGTCCTCAGATACGCAGTATTTT | TRBJ2-3 | TRBV20-1 | . | TRBD2
CSARDGGTGTSDLREQYF | TGCAGTGCTAGAGATGGTGGGACCGGGACTAGCGATCTACGAGAGCAGTACTTC | TRBJ2-7 | TRBV20-1 | few | TRBD2
CATSQDSRYTF | TGTGCCACCAGCCAGGACTCTCGCTACACCTTC | TRBJ1-2 | TRBV24-1 | many | .
CASSPGTGVREQYF | TGTGCCAGCTCACCAGGGACAGGGGTCCGCGAGCAGTACTTC | TRBJ2-7 | TRBV18 | . | TRBD1
CASSYGDIRTQYF | TGTGCCAGCAGTTACGGGGACATTAGGACCCAGTACTTC | TRBJ2-5 | TRBV6-6 | many | .
CASSPRSEGVHNEQFF | TGCGCCAGCAGCCCAAGATCCGAGGGTGTACACAATGAGCAGTTCTTC | TRBJ2-1 | TRBV4-1 | . | .
CSALGRDYEQYF | TGCAGTGCTCTTGGGCGGGACTACGAGCAGTACTTC | TRBJ2-7 | TRBV20-1 | many | .
CASSFYRGGGHDEQFF | TGTGCCAGCAGCTTTTACCGGGGGGGAGGTCACGATGAGCAGTTCTTC | TRBJ2-1 | TRBV7-3 | many | TRBD2
CASSYPGDSRNKQYF | TGTGCCAGCAGTTACCCAGGGGACAGTCGGAACAAGCAGTACTTC | TRBJ2-7 | TRBV6-5 | . | TRBD1
CASSGPGTGVGNQPQHF | TGTGCCAGCAGTGGACCCGGGACAGGGGTCGGCAATCAGCCCCAGCATTTT | TRBJ1-5 | TRBV6-1 | many | TRBD1
CATSRERLATETQYF | TGTGCCACCAGCAGAGAACGACTAGCCACGGAGACCCAGTACTTC | TRBJ2-5 | TRBV15 | many | TRBD2
CASSLIGQGGEKLFF | TGTGCCAGCAGTTTAATCGGGCAGGGGGGCGAAAAACTGTTTTTT | TRBJ1-4 | TRBV12-3/TRBV12-4 | many | TRBD1
CSARTQAYGYTF | TGCAGTGCTAGAACACAGGCCTATGGCTACACCTTC | TRBJ1-2 | TRBV20-1 | . | .
CASSSVPGQRADAQYF | TGTGCCAGCAGTTCGGTACCGGGACAAAGAGCAGATGCGCAGTATTTT | TRBJ2-3 | TRBV12-3/TRBV12-4 | . | .
CSARDRGGSTDTQYF | TGCAGTGCTAGAGATCGAGGGGGCAGCACAGATACGCAGTATTTT | TRBJ2-3 | TRBV20-1 | few | TRBD1
CATSPGDDLSGELFF | TGTGCCACCAGCCCGGGGGACGACCTTTCCGGGGAGCTGTTTTTT | TRBJ2-2 | TRBV15 | once | .
CASRGQVDSPLHF | TGTGCCAGCAGGGGACAGGTCGATTCACCCCTCCACTTT | TRBJ1-6 | TRBV6-1 | few | TRBD1
CASNLDERPNNEQYF | TGCGCCAGCAACTTGGATGAGCGGCCGAACAATGAGCAGTACTTC | TRBJ2-7 | TRBV5-1 | . | .
CASSELEKLFF | TGTGCCAGCAGTGAATTAGAAAAACTGTTTTTT | TRBJ1-4 | TRBV25-1 | many | .
CASSYAESFYNTEAFF | TGTGCCAGCAGTTACGCAGAGTCCTTTTATAACACTGAAGCTTTCTTT | TRBJ1-1 | TRBV6-2/TRBV6-3 | many | .
CASNTGETNEKLFF | TGTGCCAGCAATACAGGGGAAACTAATGAAAAACTGTTTTTT | TRBJ1-4 | TRBV6-5 | few | TRBD1
CASSLDRDFISYGYTF | TGTGCCAGCAGCTTAGATCGTGACTTCATTTCCTATGGCTACACCTTC | TRBJ1-2 | TRBV7-9 | many | .
CSPAPGQGSTDTQYF | TGCAGTCCAGCCCCCGGACAGGGGAGCACAGATACGCAGTATTTT | TRBJ2-3 | TRBV20-1 | many | TRBD1
CASSPGQVGFF | TGTGCCAGCAGCCCCGGACAGGTCGGGTTCTTC | TRBJ2-1 | TRBV5-5 | many | TRBD1
CSAHRAPRNYEQYF | TGCAGTGCCCACCGGGCTCCACGTAACTACGAGCAGTACTTC | TRBJ2-7 | TRBV20-1 | . | .
CASSQDVGFSYGHTF | TGTGCCAGCAGCCAAGATGTCGGGTTCTCCTATGGCCACACCTTC | TRBJ1-2 | TRBV14 | . | .
CASSLAGGGAGNIQYF | TGCGCCAGCAGCTTGGCCGGCGGGGGGGCCGGAAACATTCAGTACTTC | TRBJ2-4 | TRBV5-1 | . | TRBD2
CASTAAGSSSYEQYF | TGTGCCAGCACTGCTGCAGGTTCATCCTCCTACGAGCAGTACTTC | TRBJ2-7 | TRBV27 | many | .
CASSPGLDYNEQFF | TGTGCCAGCAGTCCAGGACTAGATTACAATGAGCAGTTCTTC | TRBJ2-1 | TRBV6-1 | few | TRBD2
CASSPMAGETQYF | TGTGCCAGCTCACCGATGGCCGGAGAGACCCAGTACTTC | TRBJ2-5 | TRBV18 | many | .
CSVLTGNYGYTF | TGCAGCGTTCTTACCGGGAACTATGGCTACACCTTC | TRBJ1-2 | TRBV29-1 | many | .
CAWSVDNPGANVLTF | TGTGCCTGGAGTGTGGACAATCCTGGGGCCAACGTCCTGACTTTC | TRBJ2-6 | TRBV30 | . | .